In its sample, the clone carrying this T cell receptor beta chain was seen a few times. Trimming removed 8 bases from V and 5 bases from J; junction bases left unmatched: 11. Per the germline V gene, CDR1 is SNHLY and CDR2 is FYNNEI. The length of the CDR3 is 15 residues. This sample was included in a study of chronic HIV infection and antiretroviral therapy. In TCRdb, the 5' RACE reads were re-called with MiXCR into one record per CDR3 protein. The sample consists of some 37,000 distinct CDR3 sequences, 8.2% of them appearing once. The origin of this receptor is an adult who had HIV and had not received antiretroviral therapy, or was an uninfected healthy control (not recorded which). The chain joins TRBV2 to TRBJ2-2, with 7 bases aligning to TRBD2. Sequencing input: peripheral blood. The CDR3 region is CASLGSSGRTGELFF. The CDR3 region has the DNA TGTGCCAGCCTAGGGAGTAGCGGGCGGACCGGGGAGCTGTTTTTT.